Below, 5 T cell receptor beta chains from the same sample are listed, as sequenced in a study of T cells in localized non-small cell lung cancer (TCRdb year 2020). The library was produced with the immunoSEQ multiplex PCR assay. Held by TCRdb, this immuneACCESS table contains in-frame sequences only and omits some clones. Under half of the omission traces to an unresolved V gene where checked; the cause of the rest is unknown. Counted in this sample were tens of thousands of clones; around four fifths of them appeared once. 33% of the sample is taken by the ten largest. The sample here was peripheral blood, taken before any cancer treatment. These receptors originate from a male donor aged 60 or older with stage II squamous cell lung carcinoma.

The V call is TRBV19, the J call TRBJ2-1; D possibly corresponds to TRBD1 (5 bases). The CDR3 is made up of 12 amino acids. Trimming removed 4 bases from V and 10 bases from J, with 11 bases in between. The germline V gene encodes CDR1 LNHDA and CDR2 SQIVND (reference sequence). CDR3 sequence: CASSTGGHEQFF. In nucleotides, the CDR3 is TGTGCCAGTAGTACCGGCGGACACGAGCAGTTCTTC.

This sequence joins TRBV6-5 and TRBJ2-5, with TRBD1 matching 7 bases. The ends lost 4 bases at V and 7 bases at J; junction bases unmatched: 9. CDR1 and CDR2 (germline): MNHEY, SVGAGI. The CDR3 runs to 14 residues. CDR3 coding DNA: TGTGCCAGCAGTTTAGGACAGGTCGGCATGACCCAGTACTTC. Its translation: CASSLGQVGMTQYF.

The J gene is TRBJ2-3, the V gene TRBV18; the D gene is possibly TRBD1 (6 bases). V was pared by 6 bases and J by 5 bases, with 18 bases between. Germline V gene lookup returns CDR1 KGHSH and CDR2 LQKENI. This CDR3 is 15 amino acids long. The CDR3 here is CASSPRQDRGDTQYF. CDR3 sequence (DNA): TGTGCCAGCTCCCCCCGACAGGATAGAGGAGATACGCAGTATTTT.

The rearrangement links TRBV4-2 to TRBJ2-5; D is ambiguous. Germline values: CDR1 LGHNA, CDR2 YNFKEQ. This CDR3 has 15 amino acids. V lost 0 bases to trimming and J lost 5 bases, with 13 bases between them. CDR3 region: CASSQDGRIGETQYF. In DNA form, the CDR3 reads TGTGCCAGCAGCCAAGATGGGCGAATTGGGGAGACCCAGTACTTC.

J is TRBJ1-4 and V is TRBV2; D ambiguous. The CDR3 is 13 residues long. Trimming removed 7 bases from V and 4 bases from J, with 10 bases in between. Germline V lookup: CDR1 SNHLY, CDR2 FYNNEI. CDR3 bases: TGTGCCAGCACGCGGGGATTTAATGAAAAACTGTTTTTT. This encodes CASTRGFNEKLFF.